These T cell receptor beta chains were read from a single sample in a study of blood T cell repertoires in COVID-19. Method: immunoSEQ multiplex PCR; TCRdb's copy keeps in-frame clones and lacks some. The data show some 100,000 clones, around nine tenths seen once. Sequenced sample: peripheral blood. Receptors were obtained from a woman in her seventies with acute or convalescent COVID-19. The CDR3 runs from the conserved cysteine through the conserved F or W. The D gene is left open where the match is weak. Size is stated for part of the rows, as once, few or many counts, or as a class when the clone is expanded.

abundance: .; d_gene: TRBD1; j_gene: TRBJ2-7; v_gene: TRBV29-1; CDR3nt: TGCAGCGTGAGTGGGGGACAGGGTTCCTACGAGCAGTACTTC; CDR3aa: CSVSGGQGSYEQYF
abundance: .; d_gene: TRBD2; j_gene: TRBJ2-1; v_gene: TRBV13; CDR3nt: TGTGCCAGCAGCCCCGTGGGGGAGGGCTACAATGAGCAGTTCTTC; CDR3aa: CASSPVGEGYNEQFF
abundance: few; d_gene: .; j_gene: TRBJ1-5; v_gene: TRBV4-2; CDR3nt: TGTGCCAGCAGCCAAGAAATGTTGGGGGCTCTGGGAGAGCCCCAGCATTTT; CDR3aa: CASSQEMLGALGEPQHF
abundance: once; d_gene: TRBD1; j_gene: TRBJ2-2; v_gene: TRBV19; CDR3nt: TGTGCCAGTACCGACAGGGCGAACACCGGGGAGCTGTTTTTT; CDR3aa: CASTDRANTGELFF
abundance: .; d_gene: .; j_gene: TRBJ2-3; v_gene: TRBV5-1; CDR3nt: TGCGCCAGCACAAAGACAGGGGGCCAGGGACTAGCGGTAACAGATACGCAGTATTTT; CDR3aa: CASTKTGGQGLAVTDTQYF
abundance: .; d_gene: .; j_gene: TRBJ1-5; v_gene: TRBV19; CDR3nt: TGTGCCAGCACTATCAATAGCAATCAGCCCCAGCATTTT; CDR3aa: CASTINSNQPQHF
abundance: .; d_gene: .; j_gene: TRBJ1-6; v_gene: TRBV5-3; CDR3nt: TGTGCCAGGTTACCGGGGTTGAAGGGCCTTCCTCCCCTCCACTTT; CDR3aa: CARLPGLKGLPPLHF
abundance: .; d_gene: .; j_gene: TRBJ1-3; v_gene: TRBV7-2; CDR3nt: TGTGCCAGCAGCTTAGTCAGGCCCAGCTCTGGAAACACCATATATTTT; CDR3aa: CASSLVRPSSGNTIYF
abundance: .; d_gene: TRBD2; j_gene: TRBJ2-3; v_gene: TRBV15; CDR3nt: TGTGCCACCTCGACTAGCGGGAGGGCAGGTACGCAGTATTTT; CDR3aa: CATSTSGRAGTQYF
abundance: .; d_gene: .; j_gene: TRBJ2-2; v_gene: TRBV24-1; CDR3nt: TGTGCCACCAGTGACCTCGGACAGAAGAACACCGGGGAGCTGTTTTTT; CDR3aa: CATSDLGQKNTGELFF
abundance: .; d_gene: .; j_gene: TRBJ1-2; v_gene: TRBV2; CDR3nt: TGTGCCAGCAGGATACAGGTGCTGTCTGGCTACACCTTC; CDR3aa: CASRIQVLSGYTF
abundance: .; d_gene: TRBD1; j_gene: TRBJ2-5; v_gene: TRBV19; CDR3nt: TGTGCCAGTAGCACAATGTCGACAGGGGGCCGGGAGACCCAGTACTTC; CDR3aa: CASSTMSTGGRETQYF
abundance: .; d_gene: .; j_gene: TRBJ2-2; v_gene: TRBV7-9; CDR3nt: TGTGCCAGCAGTCCCCAAGGAGCCGGGGAGCTGTTTTTT; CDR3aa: CASSPQGAGELFF
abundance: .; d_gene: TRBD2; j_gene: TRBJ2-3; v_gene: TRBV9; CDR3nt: TGTGCCAGCAGCGCAGCGGGAATCACAGATACGCAGTATTTT; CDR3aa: CASSAAGITDTQYF
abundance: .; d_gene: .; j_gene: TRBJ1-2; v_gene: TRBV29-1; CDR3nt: TGCAGCGCCACGGGGGAGACAGTTTTATATGGCTACACCTTC; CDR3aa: CSATGETVLYGYTF
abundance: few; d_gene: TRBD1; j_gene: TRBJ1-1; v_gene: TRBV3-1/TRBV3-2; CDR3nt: TGTGCCAGCAGCCAGGTCCGGGGGACAGGTGGTGCTTTCTTT; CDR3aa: CASSQVRGTGGAFF
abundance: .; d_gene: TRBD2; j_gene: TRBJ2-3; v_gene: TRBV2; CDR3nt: TGTGCCAGCAGAACTAGCGGGACCACAGATACGCAGTATTTT; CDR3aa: CASRTSGTTDTQYF
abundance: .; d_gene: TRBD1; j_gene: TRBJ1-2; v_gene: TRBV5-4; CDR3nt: TGTGCCAGCAGCGATCCGACAGGGGCCGGCTACACCTTC; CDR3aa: CASSDPTGAGYTF
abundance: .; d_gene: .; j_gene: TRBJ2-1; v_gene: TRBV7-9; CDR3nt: TGTGCCAGCAGCTTCACGGGGTACGAGCAGTTCTTC; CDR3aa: CASSFTGYEQFF